This T cell receptor (beta chain) was identified in a study of cytomegalovirus exposure and HLA in healthy donors. For the study at large: About 85 million unique TCRs from HLA-typed donors were held in an early release of data. Study-level points and caveats: Previously analyzed data showed that most TCR beta V segments were productive at a frequency of about 90% or about 30%. CMV serostatus was the only immune exposure information that was available. Diagnosis of cytomegalovirus status made by the classifier reportedly showed high specificity and sensitivity.

This clone has just one count. Its target is unknown. The PCR contained 60 Vbeta and 13 Jbeta primers. Clones were read by immunoSEQ multiplex PCR, and TCRdb kept only the in-frame ones, dropping some. The sample has about 130,000 clones; 75% to 90% are singletons. V was shortened by 9 bases and J by 1 base, with 13 bases between the two germline ends. In germline, CDR1 is MDHEN, CDR2 SYDVKM. This CDR3 region has 14 residues. This TCR was sampled from a man between 40 and 49 years old in good health and CMV-seronegative. What was sequenced was PBMCs. The rearrangement uses TRBV28 and TRBJ2-4, with no clear D. CDR3 sequence: CASLAPGAKNIQYF. For the CDR3, the DNA is TGTGCCAGTCTTGCTCCCGGGGCCAAAAACATTCAGTACTTC.